Detailed here is one TCR beta chain. The method was immunoSEQ multiplex PCR; TCRdb's version includes in-frame clones alone and lacks a portion of them. The data hold some 65,000 clones, with roughly 86% observed a single time. The ends lost 4 bases at V and 9 bases at J; junction bases unmatched: 4. CDR1 is SGHDN, CDR2 FVKESK, per germline. This CDR3 has 15 amino acids. The sample belongs to a study of blood T cell repertoires in COVID-19. Looking at the study overall: The samples span acute and convalescent COVID-19 from the United States, Italy and Spain.

The sample taken for sequencing was peripheral blood. The chain carries TRBV14 and TRBJ1-6, with 12 bases identical to TRBD1. The sequence was collected from a man aged 40-49 years with COVID-19, enrolled during active disease. The CDR3 reads CASSPPGQGASPLHF. The CDR3, as DNA: TGTGCCAGCAGCCCGCCGGGACAGGGGGCTTCACCCCTCCACTTT.